This T cell receptor (beta chain) emerged from a study of T cell responses to AZD1222 COVID-19 vaccine. The study's findings and limits: At 160-218 and 743-854, vaccine-associated CD4 TCRs were dominant, and they spanned spike. Increases in Spike-specific TCR breadth and depth were seen after two AZD1222 doses.

Of note for this clone: Its antigen is unidentified.

J gave up 8 bases and V 8 bases, and 13 bases lay outside the gene matches. Germline lookup yields CDR1 MDHEN and CDR2 SYDVKM. The CDR3 is made up of 15 amino acids. Repertoires were generated with immunoSEQ multiplex PCR, while TCRdb's copy carries only in-frame clones and drops some. The sample includes about 110,000 clones, approximately 88% of them seen just once. The TCR originated in an adult in good health. The chain has TRBV28 and TRBJ2-1; TRBD2 agrees at 9 bases. The sample was peripheral blood, taken on day 0 of AZD1222 vaccination. The CDR3 loop reads CASRTGTSSRDEQFF. CDR3 coding DNA: TGTGCCAGCCGAACCGGGACTAGCAGTCGCGATGAGCAGTTCTTC.